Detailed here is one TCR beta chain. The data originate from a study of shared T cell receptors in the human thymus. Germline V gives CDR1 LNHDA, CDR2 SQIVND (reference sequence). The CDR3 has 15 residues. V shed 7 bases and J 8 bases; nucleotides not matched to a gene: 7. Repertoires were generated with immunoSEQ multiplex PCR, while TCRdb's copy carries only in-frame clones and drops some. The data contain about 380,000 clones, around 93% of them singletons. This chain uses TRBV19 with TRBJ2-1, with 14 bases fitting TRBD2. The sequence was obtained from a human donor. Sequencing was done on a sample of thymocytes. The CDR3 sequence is CASNVGLAGVDEQFF. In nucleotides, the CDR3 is TGTGCCAGTAACGTGGGACTAGCGGGAGTAGATGAGCAGTTCTTC.